The text below deals with one T cell receptor beta chain. The antigen it binds to is not known. Base quality data are lacking; no much larger clone is found one base away. The data were taken from a study of blood T cell repertoires in COVID-19 (dated by TCRdb to 2020 to 2022). Study-level background: Samples covering the acute and convalescent phases of COVID-19 were provided by collaborators in the United States, Italy and Spain. A freely available public database, intended as a resource for researchers studying the immune response to SARS-CoV-2, is where the repertoires were released. The prospective study material was composed of cDNA or gDNA derived from T cells, B-cell-depleted T cells, or PBMCs. Subjects who had been exposed to COVID-19, were actively infected with it, or had recovered from it provided the deeply sampled blood TCRbeta repertoires that made up the dataset. Sample metadata almost always included a de-identified subject ID, COVID-19 status, age in years and sex. Where available, HLA class I and class II types were taken from metadata supplied by the sample provider and were not determined by assay-based typing. Samples were obtained from the ongoing ImmuneRACE study (first 160 participants) and from over 1,000 subjects provided by 6 global collaborators.

The paper as a whole reports these results and caveats: The quantity of clinical and demographic metadata differed by source and by participant and was supplied without curation.

V gives up 7 bases and J gives up 0 bases, and the segment between their germline ends measures 10 bases. From the germline V gene (reference sequence), CDR1 is LNHDA and CDR2 is SQIVND. Measured from the cysteine to the phenylalanine, the CDR3 is 14 residues long. This entry keeps only the CDR3 DNA: 42 bases, framed from base 1. TCRbeta CDR3 regions were amplified from genomic DNA using the immunoSEQ Assay, a bias-controlled multiplex PCR. The paper's processing steps were these. Within the assay, amplification of reference gene primers was used to estimate how many nucleated cells each sample contained. To quantify the absolute abundance of each unique TCRbeta CDR3 rearrangement, sequence reads were collapsed and filtered. For each sample, productive Simpson clonality was calculated as the square root of Simpson's diversity index across productive rearrangements. Not all clones reach the TCRdb copy of this immuneACCESS table, which keeps in-frame sequences only. Checked studies attribute under half of the gap to unresolved V genes and leave the rest unexplained. V and J calls and clone size are those listed in that table; D and trimming were worked out from the DNA. The sample profile shows around 190,000 clones; around 83% of them were found once. The ten largest clones add up to over 10% of the sample.

Collaborating institutions collected whole blood in K2EDTA tubes following their own protocols. For TCRbeta analysis, collaborators shipped samples in one of three forms: frozen whole blood, isolated PBMCs, or DNA extracted from either of those sample types. Sequencing was performed on peripheral blood. This receptor was identified in a human donor in a cohort sampled during active COVID-19. Recombination linked TRBV19 to TRBJ1-3; there is no confident call for the D gene. The CDR3 region: CASTAVGSGNTIYF. The sequenced DNA: TGTGCCAGTACGGCGGTAGGCTCTGGAAACACCATATATTTT.